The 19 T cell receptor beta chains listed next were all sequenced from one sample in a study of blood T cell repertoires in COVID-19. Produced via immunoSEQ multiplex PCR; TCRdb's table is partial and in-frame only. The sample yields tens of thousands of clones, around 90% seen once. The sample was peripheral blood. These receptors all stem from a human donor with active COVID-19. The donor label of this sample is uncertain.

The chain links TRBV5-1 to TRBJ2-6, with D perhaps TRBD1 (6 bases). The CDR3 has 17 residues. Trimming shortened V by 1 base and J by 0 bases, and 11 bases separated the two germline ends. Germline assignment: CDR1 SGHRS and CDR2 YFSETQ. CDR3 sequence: CASSLTTGSSGANVLTF. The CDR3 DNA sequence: TGCGCCAGCAGCTTGACCACAGGGAGCTCTGGGGCCAACGTCCTGACTTTC.

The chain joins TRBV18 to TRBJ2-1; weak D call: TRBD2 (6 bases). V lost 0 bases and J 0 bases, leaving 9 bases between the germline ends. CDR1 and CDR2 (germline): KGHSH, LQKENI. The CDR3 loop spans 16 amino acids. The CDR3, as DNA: TGTGCCAGCTCACCACCCGACGGGAGCTCCTACAATGAGCAGTTCTTC. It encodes CASSPPDGSSYNEQFF.

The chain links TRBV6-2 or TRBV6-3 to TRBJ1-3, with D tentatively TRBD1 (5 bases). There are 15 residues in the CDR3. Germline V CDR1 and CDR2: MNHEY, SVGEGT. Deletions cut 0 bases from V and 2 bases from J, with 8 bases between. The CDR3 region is CASSYSAGAGNTIYF. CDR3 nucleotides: TGTGCCAGCAGTTACTCGGCGGGGGCTGGAAACACCATATATTTT.

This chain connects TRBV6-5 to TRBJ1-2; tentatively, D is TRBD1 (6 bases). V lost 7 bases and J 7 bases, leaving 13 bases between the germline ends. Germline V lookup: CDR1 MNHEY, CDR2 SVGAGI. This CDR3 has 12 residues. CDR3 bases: TGTGCCAGCATATCACAGGGAGTTGGCTACACCTTC. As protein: CASISQGVGYTF.

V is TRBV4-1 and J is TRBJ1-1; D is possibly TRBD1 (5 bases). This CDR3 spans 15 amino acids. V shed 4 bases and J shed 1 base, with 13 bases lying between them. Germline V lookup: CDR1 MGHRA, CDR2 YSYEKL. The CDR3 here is CASSLERGGNTEAFF. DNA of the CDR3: TGCGCCAGCAGCCTTGAACGGGGGGGGAACACTGAAGCTTTCTTT.

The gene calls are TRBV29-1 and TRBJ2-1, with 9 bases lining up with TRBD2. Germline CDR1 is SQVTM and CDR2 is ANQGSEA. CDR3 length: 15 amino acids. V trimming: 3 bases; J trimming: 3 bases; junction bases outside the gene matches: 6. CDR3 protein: CSVDPSGESYNEQFF. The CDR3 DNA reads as TGCAGCGTTGACCCTAGCGGGGAAAGCTACAATGAGCAGTTCTTC.

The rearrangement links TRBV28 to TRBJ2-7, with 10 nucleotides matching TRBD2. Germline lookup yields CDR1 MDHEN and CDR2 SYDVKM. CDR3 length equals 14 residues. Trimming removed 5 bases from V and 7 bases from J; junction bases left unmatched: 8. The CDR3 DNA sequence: TGTGCCAGCAGTCTAAGCGGGGGGGCTCGGGAGCAGTACTTC. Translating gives CASSLSGGAREQYF. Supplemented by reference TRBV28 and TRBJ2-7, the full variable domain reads DVKVTQSSRYLVKRTGEKVFLECVQDMDHENMFWYRQDPGLGLRLIYFSYDVKMKEKGDIPEGYSVSREKKERFSLILESASTNQTSMYLCASSLSGGAREQYFGPGTRLTVT.

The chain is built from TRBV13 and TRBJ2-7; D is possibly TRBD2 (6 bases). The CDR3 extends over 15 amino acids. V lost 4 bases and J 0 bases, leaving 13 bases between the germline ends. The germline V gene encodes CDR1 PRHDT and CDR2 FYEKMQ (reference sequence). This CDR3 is CASSSSWRGSYEQYF. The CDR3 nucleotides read TGTGCCAGCAGCTCGTCGTGGCGGGGCTCCTACGAGCAGTACTTC.

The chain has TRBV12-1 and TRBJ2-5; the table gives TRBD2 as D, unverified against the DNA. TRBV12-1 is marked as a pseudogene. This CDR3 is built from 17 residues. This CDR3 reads CASSFDREPIDEETQYF. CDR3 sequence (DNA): TGTGCCAGCAGCTTTGACCGGGAACCAATCGATGAAGAGACCCAGTACTTC.

The DNA for the CDR3 is TGCAGTGCTAGTCCGGGGGGCAATCAGCCCCAGCATTTT. It is translated as CSASPGGNQPQHF. The rearrangement uses TRBV20-1 and TRBJ1-5, with a weak D call TRBD1 (5 bases). V was clipped by 3 bases and J by 2 bases, with 8 bases between them. The CDR3 covers 13 residues. Germline CDR1 reads DFQATT; CDR2 reads SNEGSKA (reference sequence).

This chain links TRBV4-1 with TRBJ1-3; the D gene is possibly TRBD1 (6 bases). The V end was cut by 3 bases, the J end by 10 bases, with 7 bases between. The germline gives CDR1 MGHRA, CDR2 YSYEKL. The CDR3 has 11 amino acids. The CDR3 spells CASSHQGTIYF. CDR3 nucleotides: TGCGCCAGCAGCCACCAGGGGACCATATATTTT.

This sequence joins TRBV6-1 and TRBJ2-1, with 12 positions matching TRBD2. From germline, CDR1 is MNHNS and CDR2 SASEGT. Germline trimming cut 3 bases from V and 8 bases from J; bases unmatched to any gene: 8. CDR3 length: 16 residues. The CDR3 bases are TGTGCCAGCAGTGAGGCTAGCGGGGGGGCCGCGGATGAGCAGTTCTTC. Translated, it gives CASSEASGGAADEQFF.

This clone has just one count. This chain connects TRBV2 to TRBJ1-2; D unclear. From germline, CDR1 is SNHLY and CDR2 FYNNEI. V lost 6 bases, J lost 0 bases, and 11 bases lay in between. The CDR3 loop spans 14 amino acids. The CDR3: CASSLSAPNYGYTF. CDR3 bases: TGTGCCAGCAGCCTAAGCGCCCCTAACTATGGCTACACCTTC. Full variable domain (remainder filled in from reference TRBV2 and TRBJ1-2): EPEVTQTPSHQVTQMGQEVILRCVPISNHLYFYWYRQILGQKVEFLVSFYNNEISEKSEIFDDQFSVERPDGSNFTLKIRSTKLEDSAMYFCASSLSAPNYGYTFGSGTRLTVV.

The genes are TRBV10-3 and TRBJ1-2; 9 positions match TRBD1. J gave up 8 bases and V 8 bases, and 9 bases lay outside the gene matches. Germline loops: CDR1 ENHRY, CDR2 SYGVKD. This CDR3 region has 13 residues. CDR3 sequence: CAIPGQGYRGYTF. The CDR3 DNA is TGTGCCATCCCGGGACAGGGATACCGGGGCTACACCTTC.

The CDR3: CASSFRGGASNTGELFF. For the CDR3, the DNA is TGTGCCAGCAGCTTTAGAGGGGGAGCCTCGAACACCGGGGAGCTGTTTTTT. The chain joins TRBV7-9 to TRBJ2-2; D may be TRBD1 (6 bases). Per the germline V gene, CDR1 is SEHNR and CDR2 is FQNEAQ (reference sequence). This CDR3 contains 17 residues. Trimming took 3 bases from V and 0 from J, leaving 14 bases between them.

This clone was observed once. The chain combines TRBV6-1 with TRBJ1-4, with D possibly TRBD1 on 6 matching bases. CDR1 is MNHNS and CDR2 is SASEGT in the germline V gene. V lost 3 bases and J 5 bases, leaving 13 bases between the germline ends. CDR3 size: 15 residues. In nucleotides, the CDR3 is TGTGCCAGCAGTGATCGGAACAGGGTCAATGAAAAACTGTTTTTT. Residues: CASSDRNRVNEKLFF.

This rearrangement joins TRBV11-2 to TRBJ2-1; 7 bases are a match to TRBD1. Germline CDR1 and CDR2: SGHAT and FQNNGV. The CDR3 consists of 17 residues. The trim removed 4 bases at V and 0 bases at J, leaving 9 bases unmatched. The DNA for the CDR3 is TGTGCCAGCAGCTGGGGTAGAGGGGGCCACTCCTACAATGAGCAGTTCTTC. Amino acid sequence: CASSWGRGGHSYNEQFF.

The CDR3 nucleotides read TGTGCCAGCAGTTCTGGCGGGCGATTTGGGGGCTACACCTTC. Its protein is CASSSGGRFGGYTF. The chain uses TRBV27 and TRBJ1-2; D unresolved. Germline assignment: CDR1 MNHEY and CDR2 SMNVEV (reference sequence). V lost 4 bases to trimming and J lost 8 bases, with 17 bases between them. CDR3 length equals 14 residues.

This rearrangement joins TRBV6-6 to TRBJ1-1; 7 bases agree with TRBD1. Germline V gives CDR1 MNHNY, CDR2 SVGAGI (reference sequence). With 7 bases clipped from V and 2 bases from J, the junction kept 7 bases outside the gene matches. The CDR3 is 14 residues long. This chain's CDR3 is CASILTGINTEAFF. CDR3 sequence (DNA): TGTGCCAGCATTCTGACAGGGATAAACACTGAAGCTTTCTTT.